This TCR beta chain was observed in a study of T cell repertoires in cytomegalovirus infection. The trim removed 6 bases at V and 3 bases at J, leaving 4 bases unmatched. The CDR3 consists of 14 residues. This clonotype was counted ten times or more. TCRdb reprocessed the reads via MiXCR and lists one record per CDR3 protein. The sample yields 450,000 to 550,000 distinct CDR3 sequences, 15% to 20% seen once. Sequenced input: CD8+ T cells from PBMCs. V usage is TRBV12-3 or TRBV12-4 and J usage is TRBJ2-2; 7 nucleotides agree with TRBD2. The clonotype was recovered from a human donor in good health (CMV status not recorded). Some clones in this sample may be carry-over from other donors' samples. In DNA, the CDR3 is TGTGCCAGCAGCCTGGGGGGGGACACCGGGGAGCTGTTTTTT. Translation: CASSLGGDTGELFF.